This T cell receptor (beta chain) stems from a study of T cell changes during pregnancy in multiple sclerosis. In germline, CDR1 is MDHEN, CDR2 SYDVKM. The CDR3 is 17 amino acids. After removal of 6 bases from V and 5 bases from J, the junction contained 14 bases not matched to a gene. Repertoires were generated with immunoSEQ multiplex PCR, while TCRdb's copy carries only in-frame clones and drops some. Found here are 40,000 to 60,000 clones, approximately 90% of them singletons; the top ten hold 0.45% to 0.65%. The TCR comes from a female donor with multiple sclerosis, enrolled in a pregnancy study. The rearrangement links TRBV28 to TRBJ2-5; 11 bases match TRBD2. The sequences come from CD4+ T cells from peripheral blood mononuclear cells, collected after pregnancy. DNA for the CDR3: TGTGCCAGCAGCTACAACCAAGGACTAGCGGGTATGGAGACCCAGTACTTC. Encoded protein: CASSYNQGLAGMETQYF.